This TCR beta chain stems from a study of CXCR3-negative and CXCR3-positive naive CD8 T cells. The libraries of TRB cDNA were prepared using 5' RACE with UMI labels. Each CDR3 protein gets one entry in TCRdb, which reprocessed the 5' RACE reads and gives no DNA. This listing includes about 40,000 distinct CDR3 sequences. CDR1 is SGHAT, CDR2 FQDESV, per germline (reference sequence). CDR3 length: 16 amino acids. Sequences were obtained from memory CD8+ T cells from blood. The sequence was collected from a human donor in good health. Some clones in this sample may be carry-over from other donors' samples. The chain combines TRBV11-1 with TRBJ2-1; the D gene TCRdb calls, TRBD2, cannot be checked with no DNA. CDR3 sequence reads: CASSPEARYSYNEQFF.